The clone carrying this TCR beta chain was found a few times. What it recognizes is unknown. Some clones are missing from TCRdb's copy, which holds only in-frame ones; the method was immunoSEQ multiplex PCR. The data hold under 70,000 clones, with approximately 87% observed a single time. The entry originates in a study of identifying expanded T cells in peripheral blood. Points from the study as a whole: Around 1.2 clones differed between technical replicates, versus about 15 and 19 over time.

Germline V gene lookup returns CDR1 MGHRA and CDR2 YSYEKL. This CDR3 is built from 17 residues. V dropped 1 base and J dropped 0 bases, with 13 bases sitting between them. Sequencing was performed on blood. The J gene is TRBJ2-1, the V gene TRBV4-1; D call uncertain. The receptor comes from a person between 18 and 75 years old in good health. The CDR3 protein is CASSQGGAGSSYNEQFF. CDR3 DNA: TGCGCCAGCAGCCAAGGTGGAGCCGGAAGCTCCTACAATGAGCAGTTCTTC.